A selection of T cell receptor beta chains follows, all from one sample in a study of shared clonotypes between healthy human individuals. Assay: immunoSEQ multiplex PCR; the TCRdb copy retains only in-frame clones and omits some. The sample has approximately 530,000 clones, around 96% seen once. The sequenced sample consisted of naive CD4+ T cells sorted from blood. The receptors stem from a young woman in good health. The CDR3 runs from the conserved cysteine through the conserved F or W. D genes are given only for firm matches. Not all rows give a size; the values are once, few, many and, for expanded clones, a class.

CASSDELAGPEYRYEQYF,TGTGCCAGCAGTGACGAGTTAGCGGGACCGGAATATAGGTACGAGCAGTACTTC,TRBD2,TRBJ2-7,.,TRBV6-4
CASSLGRQNNEKLFF,TGTGCCAGCAGCTTAGGTCGGCAGAATAATGAAAAACTGTTTTTT,.,TRBJ1-4,.,TRBV7-9
CASTGKADYNEQFF,TGCGCCAGCACGGGGAAGGCAGACTACAATGAGCAGTTCTTC,.,TRBJ2-1,.,TRBV10-2
CASSGDGTNIGYTF,TGTGCCAGCAGTGGAGACGGAACTAATATAGGCTACACCTTC,.,TRBJ1-2,.,TRBV2
CASSQGFTEAFF,TGCGCCAGCAGCCAAGGGTTTACTGAAGCTTTCTTT,.,TRBJ1-1,.,TRBV4-1
CASSKIEGGYGYTF,TGTGCCAGCAGCAAGATAGAGGGGGGCTATGGCTACACCTTC,.,TRBJ1-2,.,TRBV21-1
CASSPPGLASNTGELFF,TGTGCCAGCAGCCCACCGGGACTAGCTTCGAACACCGGGGAGCTGTTTTTT,TRBD2,TRBJ2-2,.,TRBV5-4
CSVGLMHGYTF,TGCAGCGTTGGACTGATGCATGGCTACACCTTC,.,TRBJ1-2,.,TRBV29-1
CASSPSASSGRSYEQYF,TGCGCCAGCAGCCCATCCGCGAGTTCGGGGAGGTCCTACGAGCAGTACTTC,.,TRBJ2-7,once,TRBV4-1
CASSQDLGGLNGNTIYF,TGTGCCAGCAGCCAAGATTTGGGGGGGCTGAATGGAAACACCATATATTTT,.,TRBJ1-3,.,TRBV4-2
CVDGRNTQGTQYF,TGTGTCGATGGTAGGAACACTCAGGGGACCCAGTACTTC,.,TRBJ2-5,.,TRBV25-1
CASTNVRGPYEQYF,TGTGCCAGCACAAACGTGCGGGGGCCCTACGAGCAGTACTTC,.,TRBJ2-7,.,TRBV7-8
CASSPQADTQYF,TGTGCCAGCTCTCCCCAAGCCGATACGCAGTATTTT,.,TRBJ2-3,once,TRBV18
CASTRPGGDPPYEQYF,TGTGCCAGCACCCGACCCGGGGGTGACCCTCCCTACGAGCAGTACTTC,.,TRBJ2-7,.,TRBV28
CASSKGLAGGPWKTQYF,TGTGCCAGTAGTAAGGGACTAGCGGGAGGCCCTTGGAAGACCCAGTACTTC,TRBD2,TRBJ2-5,once,TRBV19
CASSNDRSWWTDTQYF,TGTGCCAGCAGCAACGACCGGTCTTGGTGGACAGATACGCAGTATTTT,.,TRBJ2-3,.,TRBV14
CASTFRQGGNQPQHF,TGTGCCAGCACCTTTAGACAGGGTGGCAATCAGCCCCAGCATTTT,.,TRBJ1-5,.,TRBV21-1
CASSFVRTGNTIYF,TGTGCCAGCAGCTTCGTAAGAACTGGAAACACCATATATTTT,.,TRBJ1-3,.,TRBV5-6
CASSIQIQETQYF,TGTGCCAGTAGTATTCAGATTCAAGAGACCCAGTACTTC,.,TRBJ2-5,.,TRBV19
CASSWGTVSYEQYF,TGTGCCAGCAGCTGGGGGACAGTTTCCTACGAGCAGTACTTC,TRBD1,TRBJ2-7,.,TRBV11-2
CASSEPLDRGLAGGLEQFF,TGTGCCAGCAGTGAGCCTCTGGACAGGGGACTAGCGGGGGGTTTGGAGCAGTTCTTC,TRBD2,TRBJ2-1,once,TRBV2
CASRIGGILYNEQFF,TGCGCCAGCAGGATAGGCGGGATACTGTACAATGAGCAGTTCTTC,.,TRBJ2-1,.,TRBV5-1
CASSHGQGVMNTEAFF,TGTGCCAGCAGCCACGGACAGGGGGTTATGAACACTGAAGCTTTCTTT,TRBD1,TRBJ1-1,.,TRBV5-4
CAWSASTDTQYF,TGTGCCTGGAGTGCTAGCACAGATACGCAGTATTTT,.,TRBJ2-3,few,TRBV30
CASSPDRDQGNYEQYF,TGCGCCAGCAGCCCGGACCGGGACCAAGGAAACTACGAGCAGTACTTC,.,TRBJ2-7,.,TRBV5-1
CASSYSGDSFDEQFF,TGTGCCAGCAGTTACTCAGGGGATAGTTTCGATGAGCAGTTCTTC,.,TRBJ2-1,.,TRBV6-5
CASRGQGTGANVLTF,TGTGCCAGCAGGGGACAGGGGACTGGGGCCAACGTCCTGACTTTC,TRBD1,TRBJ2-6,once,TRBV27
CASTASTGRSSYEQYF,TGTGCCAGCACCGCCTCGACAGGGAGGAGCTCCTACGAGCAGTACTTC,.,TRBJ2-7,.,TRBV28
CASKGQGIDEKLFF,TGTGCCAGCAAGGGACAGGGAATAGATGAAAAACTGTTTTTT,TRBD1,TRBJ1-4,.,TRBV2
CASSLGDLAKNIQYF,TGCGCCAGCAGCTTGGGAGATCTAGCCAAAAACATTCAGTACTTC,.,TRBJ2-4,.,TRBV5-1
CSAIVGTGGIWTHNEKLFF,TGCAGCGCTATAGTTGGGACAGGGGGGATCTGGACCCATAATGAAAAACTGTTTTTT,TRBD1,TRBJ1-4,.,TRBV29-1
CASSTGLSMYF,TGTGCCAGCAGCACGGGACTAAGTATGTACTTC,.,TRBJ2-5,.,TRBV21-1
CASSPDAYEQYF,TGTGCCAGCTCACCAGATGCCTACGAGCAGTACTTC,.,TRBJ2-7,.,TRBV18
CASSFGANNQPQHF,TGTGCCAGCAGTTTCGGGGCGAACAATCAGCCCCAGCATTTT,.,TRBJ1-5,.,TRBV28
CASSLAAGGSWPETQYF,TGCGCCAGCAGCTTGGCCGCGGGAGGGTCGTGGCCAGAGACCCAGTACTTC,TRBD2,TRBJ2-5,.,TRBV5-1